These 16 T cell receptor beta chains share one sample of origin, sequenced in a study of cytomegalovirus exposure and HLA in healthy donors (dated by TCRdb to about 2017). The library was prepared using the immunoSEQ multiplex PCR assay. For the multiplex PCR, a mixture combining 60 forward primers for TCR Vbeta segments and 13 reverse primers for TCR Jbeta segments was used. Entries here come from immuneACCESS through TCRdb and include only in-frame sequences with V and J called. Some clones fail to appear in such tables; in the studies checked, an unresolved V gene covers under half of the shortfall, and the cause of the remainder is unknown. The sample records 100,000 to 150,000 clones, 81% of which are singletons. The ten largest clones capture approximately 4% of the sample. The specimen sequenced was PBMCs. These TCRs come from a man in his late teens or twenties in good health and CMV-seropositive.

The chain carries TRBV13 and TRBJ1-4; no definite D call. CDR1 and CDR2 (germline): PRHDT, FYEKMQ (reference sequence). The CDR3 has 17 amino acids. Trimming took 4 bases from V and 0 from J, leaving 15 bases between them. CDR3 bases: TGTGCCAGCAGCTCCAAAGATCCGGGGACAACTAATGAAAAACTGTTTTTT. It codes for CASSSKDPGTTNEKLFF.

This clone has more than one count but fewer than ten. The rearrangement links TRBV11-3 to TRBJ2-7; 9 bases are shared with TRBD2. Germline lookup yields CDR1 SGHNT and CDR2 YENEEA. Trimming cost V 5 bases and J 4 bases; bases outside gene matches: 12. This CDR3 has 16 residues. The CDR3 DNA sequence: TGTGCCAGCAGCGATAGCGGCGCTAGCGGGATTTACGAGCAGTACTTC. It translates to CASSDSGASGIYEQYF.

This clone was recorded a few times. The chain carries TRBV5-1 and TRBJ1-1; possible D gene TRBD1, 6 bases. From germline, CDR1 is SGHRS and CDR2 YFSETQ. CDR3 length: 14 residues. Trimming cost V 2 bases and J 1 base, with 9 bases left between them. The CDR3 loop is CASSLSGQNTEAFF. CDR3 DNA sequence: TGCGCCAGCAGCTTATCGGGACAGAACACTGAAGCTTTCTTT. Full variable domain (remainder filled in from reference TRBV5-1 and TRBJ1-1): KAGVTQTPRYLIKTRGQQVTLSCSPISGHRSVSWYQQTPGQGLQFLFEYFSETQRNKGNFPGRFSGRQFSNSRSEMNVSTLELGDSALYLCASSLSGQNTEAFFGQGTRLTVV.

The CDR3 here is CASSVAGTINEQFF. CDR3 in DNA: TGTGCCAGCAGCGTTGCCGGGACAATCAATGAGCAGTTCTTC. This sequence joins TRBV7-2 and TRBJ2-1; D might be TRBD1 (6 bases). Trimming removed 5 bases from V and 6 bases from J, with 14 bases in between. Germline V CDR1 and CDR2: SGHTA, FQGNSA. The CDR3 totals 14 residues.

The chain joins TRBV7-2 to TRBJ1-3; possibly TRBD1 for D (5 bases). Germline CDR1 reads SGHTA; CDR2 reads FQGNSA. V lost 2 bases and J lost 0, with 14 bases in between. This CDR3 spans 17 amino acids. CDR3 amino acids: CASSLTRTSRSGNTIYF. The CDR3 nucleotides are TGTGCCAGCAGCTTAACTCGGACATCCCGCTCTGGAAACACCATATATTTT. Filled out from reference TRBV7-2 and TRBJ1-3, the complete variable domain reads GAGVSQSPSNKVTEKGKDVELRCDPISGHTALYWYRQSLGQGLEFLIYFQGNSAPDKSGLPSDRFSAERTGGSVSTLTIQRTQQEDSAVYLCASSLTRTSRSGNTIYFGEGSWLTVV.

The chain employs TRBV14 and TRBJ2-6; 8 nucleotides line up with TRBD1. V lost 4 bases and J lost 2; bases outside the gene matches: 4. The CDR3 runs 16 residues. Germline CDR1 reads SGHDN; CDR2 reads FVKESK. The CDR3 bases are TGTGCCAGCAGCCCCTACAGGGGGGCTGGGGCCAACGTCCTGACTTTC. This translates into CASSPYRGAGANVLTF.

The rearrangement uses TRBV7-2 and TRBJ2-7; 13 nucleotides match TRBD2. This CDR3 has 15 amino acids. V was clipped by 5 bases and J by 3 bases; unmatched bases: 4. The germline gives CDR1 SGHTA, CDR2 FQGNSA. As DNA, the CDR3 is TGTGCCAGCAGCACGGGACTAGCGGGAAGCTACGAGCAGTACTTC. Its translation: CASSTGLAGSYEQYF.

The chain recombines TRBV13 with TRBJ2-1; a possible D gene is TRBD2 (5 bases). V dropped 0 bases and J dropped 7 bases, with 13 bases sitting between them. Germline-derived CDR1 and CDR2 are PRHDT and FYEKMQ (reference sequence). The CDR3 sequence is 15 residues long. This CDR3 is CASSLGSPGGNEQFF. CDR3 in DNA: TGTGCCAGCAGCTTAGGTTCCCCTGGCGGGAATGAGCAGTTCTTC.

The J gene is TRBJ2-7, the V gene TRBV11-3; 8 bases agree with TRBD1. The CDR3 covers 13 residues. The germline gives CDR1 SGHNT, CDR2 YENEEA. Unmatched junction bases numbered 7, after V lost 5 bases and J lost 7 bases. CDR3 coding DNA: TGTGCCAGCAGCCCAGGACAGGGCGGGGAGCAGTACTTC. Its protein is CASSPGQGGEQYF.

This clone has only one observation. The CDR3 here is CSVADRAISGNTIYF. CDR3 sequence (DNA): TGCAGCGTTGCGGACAGGGCAATCTCTGGAAACACCATATATTTT. The V call is TRBV29-1, the J call TRBJ1-3; 8 bases line up with TRBD1. V was pared by 4 bases and J by 0 bases, with 5 bases of the junction left unmatched. Germline V gene lookup returns CDR1 SQVTM and CDR2 ANQGSEA. CDR3 length: 15 amino acids.

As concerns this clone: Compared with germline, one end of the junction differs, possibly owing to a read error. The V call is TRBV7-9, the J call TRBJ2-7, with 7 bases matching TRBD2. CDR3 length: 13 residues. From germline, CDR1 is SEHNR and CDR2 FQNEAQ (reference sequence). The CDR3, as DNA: TGTGCCAGCAGCCTCCGGGGAGGGTACGAGCAGTCCTTC. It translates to CASSLRGGYEQSF.

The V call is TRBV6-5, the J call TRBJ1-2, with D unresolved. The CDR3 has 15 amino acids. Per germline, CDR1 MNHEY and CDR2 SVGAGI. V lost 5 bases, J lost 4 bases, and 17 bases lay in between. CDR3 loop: CASSRTWEKSYGYTF. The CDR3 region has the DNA TGTGCCAGCAGTAGGACCTGGGAGAAAAGCTATGGCTACACCTTC.

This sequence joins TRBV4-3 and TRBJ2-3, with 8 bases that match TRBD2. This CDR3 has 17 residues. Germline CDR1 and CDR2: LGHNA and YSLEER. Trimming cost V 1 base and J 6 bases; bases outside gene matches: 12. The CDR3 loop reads CASSQGSISGSGDTQYF. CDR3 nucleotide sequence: TGCGCCAGCAGCCAAGGGTCGATAAGCGGGAGTGGTGATACGCAGTATTTT.

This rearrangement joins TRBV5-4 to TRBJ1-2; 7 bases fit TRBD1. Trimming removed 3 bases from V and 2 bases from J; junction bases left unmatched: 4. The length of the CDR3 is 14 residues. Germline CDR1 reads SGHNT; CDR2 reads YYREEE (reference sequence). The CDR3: CASSSLQGNYGYTF. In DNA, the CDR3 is TGTGCCAGCAGCTCCCTACAGGGGAACTATGGCTACACCTTC.

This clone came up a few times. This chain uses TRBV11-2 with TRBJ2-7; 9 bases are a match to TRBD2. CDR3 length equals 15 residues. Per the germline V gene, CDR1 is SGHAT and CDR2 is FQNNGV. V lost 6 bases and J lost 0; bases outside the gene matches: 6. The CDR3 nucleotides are TGTGCCAGCAGGAGGACTAGCGCGCTCTCCTACGAGCAGTACTTC. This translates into CASRRTSALSYEQYF.

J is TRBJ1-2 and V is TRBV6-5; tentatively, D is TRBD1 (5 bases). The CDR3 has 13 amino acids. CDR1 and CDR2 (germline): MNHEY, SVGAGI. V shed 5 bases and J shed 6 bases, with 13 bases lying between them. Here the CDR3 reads CASSNPGRDGYTF. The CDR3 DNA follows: TGTGCCAGCAGTAACCCAGGGAGGGATGGCTACACCTTC.